These T cell receptor beta chains were read from a single sample in a study of a mutant IDH1 vaccine in newly diagnosed glioma. Clones were sequenced by immunoSEQ multiplex PCR, and TCRdb holds only the in-frame ones, with some missing. The data hold roughly 43,000 clones, with around 85% observed a single time. Their recognized antigens are unknown. Specimen: PBMCs, collected from a glioma patient whose treatment included an IDH1 peptide vaccine. The receptors derive from a young woman with glioma. Some clones in this sample may be carry-over from other donors' samples. The conserved cysteine and the conserved F or W are not part of the CDR3 here. A D gene is named only where the DNA matches it firmly. Size is stated for part of the rows, as once, few or many counts, or as a class when the clone is expanded.

j_call: TRBJ2-7; v_call: TRBV10-3; d_call: -; clone_size: -; cdr3_aa: AINTGTGTYEQY
j_call: TRBJ1-6; v_call: TRBV5-1; d_call: -; clone_size: -; cdr3_aa: ASSSGPTSNSYNSPLH
j_call: TRBJ2-1; v_call: TRBV9; d_call: -; clone_size: -; cdr3_aa: ASSLPRGEQF
j_call: TRBJ1-2; v_call: TRBV7-9; d_call: -; clone_size: -; cdr3_aa: ASSPPQGGINYGYT
j_call: TRBJ2-5; v_call: TRBV5-6; d_call: -; clone_size: few; cdr3_aa: ASSFVGEETQY
j_call: TRBJ2-2; v_call: TRBV10-3; d_call: TRBD1; clone_size: once; cdr3_aa: AISGPTGGAENTGELF
j_call: TRBJ2-3; v_call: TRBV19; d_call: -; clone_size: -; cdr3_aa: ASSILDTDTQY
j_call: TRBJ1-3; v_call: TRBV7-8; d_call: -; clone_size: -; cdr3_aa: ASSLMGKTGNTIY
j_call: TRBJ1-2; v_call: TRBV13; d_call: TRBD1; clone_size: -; cdr3_aa: ASSLGGQGAYGYT
j_call: TRBJ2-7; v_call: TRBV5-1; d_call: -; clone_size: -; cdr3_aa: ASSSDSLSYEQY
j_call: TRBJ2-3; v_call: TRBV4-3; d_call: TRBD2; clone_size: -; cdr3_aa: ASSQDVAGGVGDTQY
j_call: TRBJ2-7; v_call: TRBV5-4; d_call: TRBD1; clone_size: -; cdr3_aa: ASSQQGAVYEQY
j_call: TRBJ2-5; v_call: TRBV9; d_call: -; clone_size: -; cdr3_aa: ASSVAAGGETQY
j_call: TRBJ1-5; v_call: TRBV19; d_call: TRBD1; clone_size: -; cdr3_aa: ASSVDGTGAPGPQH
j_call: TRBJ2-5; v_call: TRBV18; d_call: -; clone_size: -; cdr3_aa: ASSPRGHGGQVTQY
j_call: TRBJ2-1; v_call: TRBV5-4; d_call: TRBD2; clone_size: -; cdr3_aa: ASSPGLAGSSYNEQF
j_call: TRBJ1-1; v_call: TRBV25-1; d_call: -; clone_size: -; cdr3_aa: ASSTLNTEAF
j_call: TRBJ1-2; v_call: TRBV6-5; d_call: -; clone_size: -; cdr3_aa: ASSYSEQGQGGYT
j_call: TRBJ2-1; v_call: TRBV25-1; d_call: -; clone_size: -; cdr3_aa: ASSPPSVDEQF
j_call: TRBJ2-2; v_call: TRBV7-9; d_call: -; clone_size: -; cdr3_aa: ASSALKKGELF
j_call: TRBJ1-5; v_call: TRBV4-1; d_call: -; clone_size: few; cdr3_aa: ASSPTRDKGQPQH
j_call: TRBJ1-1; v_call: TRBV11-2; d_call: -; clone_size: few; cdr3_aa: ASSLGRTNTEAF
j_call: TRBJ2-1; v_call: TRBV30; d_call: -; clone_size: -; cdr3_aa: AWKVAWGRNEQF
j_call: TRBJ1-5; v_call: TRBV19; d_call: -; clone_size: -; cdr3_aa: ASSIFAAGDQPQH
j_call: TRBJ2-2; v_call: TRBV6-5; d_call: -; clone_size: -; cdr3_aa: ASRIASNTGELF
j_call: TRBJ2-2; v_call: TRBV7-2; d_call: -; clone_size: -; cdr3_aa: ASSQQNTGELF
j_call: TRBJ2-5; v_call: TRBV25-1; d_call: -; clone_size: -; cdr3_aa: ASSESRVQETQY
j_call: TRBJ2-5; v_call: TRBV5-1; d_call: -; clone_size: -; cdr3_aa: ASSLEVSASGQETQY
j_call: TRBJ1-5; v_call: TRBV5-6; d_call: TRBD1; clone_size: -; cdr3_aa: ASSLASDRGYNQPQH
j_call: TRBJ2-1; v_call: TRBV9; d_call: TRBD2; clone_size: -; cdr3_aa: ASSFNMAGGPNEQF
j_call: TRBJ1-1; v_call: TRBV10-1; d_call: -; clone_size: -; cdr3_aa: APEDGTEAF
j_call: TRBJ2-2; v_call: TRBV7-2; d_call: -; clone_size: -; cdr3_aa: ASSPTGAHTGELF
j_call: TRBJ1-2; v_call: TRBV6-5; d_call: -; clone_size: -; cdr3_aa: ASSGGGVDYGYT
j_call: TRBJ1-3; v_call: TRBV5-6; d_call: -; clone_size: -; cdr3_aa: ASSPYSGASGNTIY
j_call: TRBJ2-7; v_call: TRBV21-1; d_call: -; clone_size: few; cdr3_aa: ASSKGPGQNYEQY
j_call: TRBJ1-2; v_call: TRBV30; d_call: -; clone_size: -; cdr3_aa: AWSEPGNYGYT
j_call: TRBJ2-7; v_call: TRBV7-9; d_call: TRBD2; clone_size: -; cdr3_aa: ASSLLAGGPSEQY
j_call: TRBJ2-7; v_call: TRBV5-3; d_call: -; clone_size: -; cdr3_aa: ARSLRDLGCGQY
j_call: TRBJ1-1; v_call: TRBV5-8; d_call: TRBD1; clone_size: -; cdr3_aa: ASRGQGAKNTEAF
j_call: TRBJ2-3; v_call: TRBV5-6; d_call: TRBD2; clone_size: -; cdr3_aa: ASSLESGGAVDTQY
j_call: TRBJ2-7; v_call: TRBV11-2; d_call: -; clone_size: -; cdr3_aa: ASSLDQPAVYEQY
j_call: TRBJ1-5; v_call: TRBV2; d_call: TRBD1; clone_size: -; cdr3_aa: ASRTQGALGYQPQH
j_call: TRBJ1-1; v_call: TRBV7-6; d_call: TRBD1; clone_size: -; cdr3_aa: ASSFSPGQGATEAF
j_call: TRBJ2-7; v_call: TRBV28; d_call: TRBD1; clone_size: -; cdr3_aa: ASSPLWDSLSYEQY
j_call: TRBJ1-2; v_call: TRBV7-8; d_call: -; clone_size: once; cdr3_aa: ASSFFERGIDHYGYT
j_call: TRBJ2-1; v_call: TRBV7-9; d_call: TRBD2; clone_size: -; cdr3_aa: ASSTGTRHDEQF